The clone carrying this T cell receptor (beta chain) was counted at least ten times. Antigen unknown. Amplified TCR beta CDR3 regions derived from RNA transcripts. The TCR CDR3 was amplified in a first-round RT-PCR using the HTBI primer set. Each CDR3 protein is one row after TCRdb ran MiXCR on the multiplex PCR reads. This table holds more than 550,000 distinct CDR3 sequences, 15% to 20% found once. This entry comes from a study of T cells in Graves' hyperthyroidism and ophthalmopathy. On the study more broadly: Pretreatment peripheral blood was obtained at initial diagnosis. Study results and caveats: Blood samples included most of the expanded thyroid clonotypes exceeding 0.001.

The V end was cut by 5 bases, the J end by 3 bases, with 11 bases between. CDR3 length equals 14 residues. This TCR was sampled from a woman aged 45-65 years with Graves' hyperthyroidism that later progressed to Graves' ophthalmopathy. Sequenced sample: blood. The gene calls are TRBV12-3 or TRBV12-4 and TRBJ1-5; possible D gene TRBD1, 6 bases. As DNA, the CDR3 is TGTGCCAGCAGTGGCAGGGGTTTCAATCAGCCCCAGCATTTT. As protein: CASSGRGFNQPQHF.